This T cell receptor beta chain was sequenced during a study of T-cell reconstitution after alpha-beta-depleted transplantation in children. Study outcomes and limitations: Newly produced T cells mostly accounted for T-cell counts and diversity one year post-transplant. About two months after transplant, alpha-beta T cells reportedly came from several hundred expanded graft clones.

Preparation of the TCRbeta library was carried out with unique molecular identifiers. TCRdb passed the PCR reads through MiXCR, listing each CDR3 protein once. The table shows nearly 250,000 distinct CDR3 sequences, with roughly 8% occurring only once. In regard to this clonotype: No antigen is known for it. A much more abundant neighbour one base away suggests this may be a read error.

With 5 bases clipped from V and 3 bases from J, the junction kept 16 bases outside the gene matches. The CDR3 is 18 amino acids. CDR1 is SGHVS and CDR2 is FQNEAQ in the germline V gene. The sequence came from a male patient aged 10-17 years who had a stem cell transplant for acute lymphoblastic leukemia, so the T cells may come from the graft donor. The chain uses TRBV7-8 and TRBJ1-5, with 7 bases aligning to TRBD1. Sequencing used PBMCs, mostly from graft donor cells, obtained 180 days after TCRalphabeta/CD19-depleted stem cell transplant. CDR3 coding DNA: TGTGCCAGCAGCACTCTTTGGACAGGCGCTTATATCAATCAGCCCCAGCATTTT. This sequence encodes CASSTLWTGAYINQPQHF.